These 5 T cell receptor beta chains originate from one sample sequenced in a study of blood T cell repertoires in COVID-19. Libraries were prepared by immunoSEQ multiplex PCR; TCRdb keeps only in-frame clonotypes and omits some of them. The top ten hold 4% to 4.5% of the sample, which has approximately 200,000 clones, just over 85% seen once. The specimen was peripheral blood. These TCRs come from a man in his fifties with acute or convalescent COVID-19.

The V and J genes are TRBV6-5 and TRBJ1-3; the match to TRBD1 covers 10 bases. CDR1 MNHEY and CDR2 SVGAGI come from the germline V gene. The CDR3 is 15 residues long. With 5 bases clipped from V and 3 bases from J, the junction kept 4 bases outside the gene matches. The CDR3 reads CASSRQGASGNTIYF. CDR3 nucleotides: TGTGCCAGCAGTCGACAGGGGGCAAGTGGAAACACCATATATTTT.

This sequence joins TRBV20-1 and TRBJ1-3; D remains ambiguous. This CDR3 comprises 13 residues. Germline values: CDR1 DFQATT, CDR2 SNEGSKA (reference sequence). Trimming shortened V by 3 bases and J by 4 bases, and 10 bases separated the two germline ends. The CDR3 loop reads CSASGVRGNTIYF. CDR3 DNA: TGCAGTGCTAGTGGAGTACGAGGAAACACCATATATTTT.

This clone was detected a few times. The chain combines TRBV28 with TRBJ1-2; the D is unclear. This CDR3 is 14 amino acids long. Per germline, CDR1 MDHEN and CDR2 SYDVKM. Deletions cut 5 bases from V and 3 bases from J, with 13 bases between. This chain's CDR3 is CASSEWRTYYGYTF. The CDR3 nucleotides read TGTGCCAGCAGTGAGTGGAGGACCTACTATGGCTACACCTTC.

CDR3 region: CASSLGGSGNTIYF. The CDR3 DNA is TGTGCCAGCAGCTTGGGGGGCTCTGGAAACACCATATATTTT. J is TRBJ1-3 and V is TRBV11-3, with D maybe TRBD1 (5 bases). The CDR3 length is 14 residues. Trimming shortened V by 3 bases and J by 0 bases, and 6 bases separated the two germline ends. Germline V gene data show CDR1 as SGHNT and CDR2 as YENEEA.

This chain links TRBV7-9 with TRBJ2-3; 7 nucleotides match TRBD1. Unmatched junction bases numbered 1, after V lost 6 bases and J lost 4 bases. Looked up from germline, CDR1 is SEHNR and CDR2 is FQNEAQ (reference sequence). This CDR3 is 12 amino acids long. The CDR3: CASSQGADTQYF. In nucleotides, the CDR3 is TGTGCCAGCAGTCAGGGGGCAGATACGCAGTATTTT.